A single sample gave rise to the 10 T cell receptor beta chains below, sequenced in a study of blood T cells in healthy people across ages. A second PCR of 7 to 11 cycles used a sample-barcoded 5' primer and a J-beta primer mix. TCRdb recomputed calls from the 5' RACE reads with MiXCR, one row per CDR3 protein. The sample carries about 1.5 million distinct CDR3 sequences, less than 45% recorded once. Sequencing was carried out using blood. The receptors come from a woman aged 18-29 years in good health.

This clonotype was detected ten times or more. A read error may account for a junction end that differs from germline. The gene calls are TRBV28 and TRBJ2-7; possible D gene TRBD1, 6 bases. This CDR3 spans 11 amino acids. Germline values: CDR1 MDHEN, CDR2 SYDVKM. The CDR3 bases are TGCGCCAGCACGGACAGATACGAGCAGTACTTC. As protein: CASTDRYEQYF.

The chain is built from TRBV24-1 and TRBJ2-1; 8 bases are shared with TRBD2. CDR1 KGHDR and CDR2 SFDVKD come from the germline V gene. This CDR3 region has 19 residues. With 3 bases clipped from V and 3 bases from J, the junction kept 15 bases outside the gene matches. CDR3 loop: CATSDTTIGLAKDYNEQFF. The CDR3 DNA follows: TGTGCCACCAGTGATACCACGATAGGACTAGCTAAGGACTACAATGAGCAGTTCTTC.

This chain connects TRBV11-2 to TRBJ2-3; D is uncertain. The CDR3 spans 12 residues. Trimming pared 4 bases from V and 5 bases from J, leaving 7 bases between. Germline V gene data show CDR1 as SGHAT and CDR2 as FQNNGV. CDR3 in amino acids: CASSWSVDTQYF. Here the CDR3 DNA reads TGTGCCAGCAGCTGGAGCGTAGATACGCAGTATTTT.

A word on this clonotype: With a much larger clone just one base away, this may be a read error. The V and J genes are TRBV4-1 and TRBJ2-7; D unresolved. The CDR3 totals 13 residues. CDR1 is MGHRA and CDR2 is YSYEKL in the germline V gene. The CDR3 DNA reads as TGCGTCAGCAGCCAAGATGCCCCGTACGAGCAGTACTTC. Its protein product is CVSSQDAPYEQYF.

This clonotype was recorded a few times. The V gene is TRBV10-3, the J gene TRBJ2-7, with 7 bases identical to TRBD1. Germline trimming cut 6 bases from V and 4 bases from J; bases unmatched to any gene: 9. This CDR3 is 14 amino acids long. Germline V gene lookup returns CDR1 ENHRY and CDR2 SYGVKD. CDR3 in amino acids: CAIRDRQGGYEQYF. The CDR3 DNA sequence: TGTGCCATCAGGGACCGACAGGGTGGGTACGAGCAGTACTTC.

This clonotype was seen a handful of times. The chain carries TRBV6-6 and TRBJ2-1; D is perhaps TRBD1 (5 bases). Deletions cut 5 bases from V and 3 bases from J, with 17 bases between. The CDR3 is made up of 16 amino acids. CDR1 is MNHNY, CDR2 SVGAGI, per germline (reference sequence). The chain's CDR3 is CASSPLEKGDYNEQFF. CDR3 nucleotide sequence: TGTGCCAGCAGTCCGCTAGAGAAAGGGGACTACAATGAGCAGTTCTTC.

This clonotype showed up many times. The rearrangement links TRBV7-2 to TRBJ2-1; the D is unclear. The V and J ends lost 4 bases and 4 bases respectively, with 8 bases between them. This CDR3 is built from 13 residues. Germline CDR1 SGHTA, CDR2 FQGNSA. Here the CDR3 reads CASSYGQYNEQFF. CDR3 nucleotide sequence: TGTGCCAGCAGCTACGGGCAGTACAATGAGCAGTTCTTC.

Many counts were recorded for this clonotype. The rearrangement links TRBV7-2 to TRBJ2-3; D is unclear. The germline V gene has CDR1 SGHTA and CDR2 FQGNSA. Trimming shortened V by 1 base and J by 5 bases, and 10 bases separated the two germline ends. The CDR3 extends over 14 amino acids. In DNA, the CDR3 is TGTGCCAGCAGCTTAGTTGGGGTCGGAGATACGCAGTATTTT. The encoded protein is CASSLVGVGDTQYF.

This clonotype was seen only a few times. This rearrangement joins TRBV30 to TRBJ1-5; D is perhaps TRBD1 (5 bases). The CDR3 spans 14 residues. CDR1 GTSNPN and CDR2 SVGIG come from the germline V gene (reference sequence). The V gene lost 0 bases and the J gene lost 5 bases, with 11 bases spanning the gap. The CDR3 DNA follows: TGTGCCTGGAGTGTACGGTGGGGGGATCAGCCCCAGCATTTT. It codes for CAWSVRWGDQPQHF.

The V and J genes are TRBV20-1 and TRBJ1-1, with 7 bases identical to TRBD1. The CDR3 length is 15 residues. Germline V lookup: CDR1 DFQATT, CDR2 SNEGSKA (reference sequence). The ends lost 0 bases at V and 4 bases at J; junction bases unmatched: 8. This chain's CDR3 is CSAREWGRGGTEAFF. CDR3 DNA sequence: TGCAGTGCTAGAGAATGGGGCAGGGGGGGCACTGAAGCTTTCTTT.